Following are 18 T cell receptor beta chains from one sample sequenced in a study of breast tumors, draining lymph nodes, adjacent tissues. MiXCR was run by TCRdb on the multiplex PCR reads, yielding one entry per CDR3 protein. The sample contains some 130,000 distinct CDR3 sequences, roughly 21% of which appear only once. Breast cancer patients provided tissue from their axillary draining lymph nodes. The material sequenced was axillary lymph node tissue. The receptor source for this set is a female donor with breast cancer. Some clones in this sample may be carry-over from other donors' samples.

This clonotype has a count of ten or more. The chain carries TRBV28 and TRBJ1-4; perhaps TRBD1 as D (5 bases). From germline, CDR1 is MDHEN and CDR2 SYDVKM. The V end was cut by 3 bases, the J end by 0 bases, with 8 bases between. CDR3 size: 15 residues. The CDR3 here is CASSFVGATNEKLFF. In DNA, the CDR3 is TGTGCCAGCAGTTTTGTGGGGGCAACTAATGAAAAACTGTTTTTT.

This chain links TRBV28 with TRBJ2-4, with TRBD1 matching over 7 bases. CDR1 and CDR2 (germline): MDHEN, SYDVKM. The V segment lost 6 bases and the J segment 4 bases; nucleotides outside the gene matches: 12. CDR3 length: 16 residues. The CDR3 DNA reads TGTGCCAGCAGCCCCTTGGGACAGAGTATGAAAAACATTCAGTACTTC. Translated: CASSPLGQSMKNIQYF.

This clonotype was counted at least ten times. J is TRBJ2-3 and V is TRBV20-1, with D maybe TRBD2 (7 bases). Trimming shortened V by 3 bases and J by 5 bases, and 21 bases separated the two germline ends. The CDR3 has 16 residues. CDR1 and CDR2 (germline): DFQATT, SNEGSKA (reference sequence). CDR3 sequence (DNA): TGCAGTGCTAGGGAATGGGGGGCGGGAGTGATAGATACGCAGTATTTT. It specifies CSAREWGAGVIDTQYF.

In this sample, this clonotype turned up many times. CDR3 bases: TGTGCCAGCAGCTTGACAGGGGGCAGAGGAACAGATACGCAGTATTTT. It translates to CASSLTGGRGTDTQYF. The J gene is TRBJ2-3, the V gene TRBV7-2, with 10 bases aligning to TRBD1. This CDR3 has 16 residues. The germline gives CDR1 SGHTA, CDR2 FQGNSA. The V gene end was trimmed by 3 bases and the J gene end by 3 bases; junction bases not matched to a gene: 6.

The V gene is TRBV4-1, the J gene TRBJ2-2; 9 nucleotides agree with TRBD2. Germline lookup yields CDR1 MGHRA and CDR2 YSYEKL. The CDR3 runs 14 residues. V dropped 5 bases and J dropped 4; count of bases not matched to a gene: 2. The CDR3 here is CASSGAGGTGELFF. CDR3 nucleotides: TGCGCCAGCAGCGGAGCGGGGGGCACCGGGGAGCTGTTTTTT.

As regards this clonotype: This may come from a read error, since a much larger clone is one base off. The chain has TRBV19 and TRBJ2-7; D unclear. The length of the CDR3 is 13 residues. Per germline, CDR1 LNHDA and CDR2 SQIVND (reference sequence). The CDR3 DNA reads TGTACCAGTAGTATAGACGTCTGGGGCGAGCAGTACTTC. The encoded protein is CTSSIDVWGEQYF. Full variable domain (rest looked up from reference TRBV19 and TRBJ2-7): DGGITQSPKYLFRKEGQNVTLSCEQNLNHDAMYWYRQDPGQGLRLIYYSQIVNDFQKGDIAEGYSVSREKKESFPLTVTSAQKNPTAFYLCTSSIDVWGEQYFGPGTRLTVT.

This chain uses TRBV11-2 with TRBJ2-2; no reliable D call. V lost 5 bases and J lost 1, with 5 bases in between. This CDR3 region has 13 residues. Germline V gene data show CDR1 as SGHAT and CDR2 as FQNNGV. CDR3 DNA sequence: TGTGCCAGCAGCCCATGGAACACCGGGGAGCTGTTTTTT. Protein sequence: CASSPWNTGELFF.

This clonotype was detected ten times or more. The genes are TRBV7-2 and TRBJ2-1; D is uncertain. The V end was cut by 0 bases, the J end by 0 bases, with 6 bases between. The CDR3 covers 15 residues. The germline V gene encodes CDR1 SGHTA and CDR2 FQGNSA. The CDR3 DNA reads TGTGCCAGCAGCTTAGCAGATAGCTCCTACAATGAGCAGTTCTTC. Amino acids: CASSLADSSYNEQFF.

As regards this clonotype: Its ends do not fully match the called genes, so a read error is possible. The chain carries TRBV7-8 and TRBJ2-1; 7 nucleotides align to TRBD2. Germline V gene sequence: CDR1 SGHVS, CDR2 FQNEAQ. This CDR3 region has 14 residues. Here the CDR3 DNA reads TGTGCCAGCAGCTTAGGCGCCGCGGGGGACCCGCAGTCCTTC. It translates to CASSLGAAGDPQSF.

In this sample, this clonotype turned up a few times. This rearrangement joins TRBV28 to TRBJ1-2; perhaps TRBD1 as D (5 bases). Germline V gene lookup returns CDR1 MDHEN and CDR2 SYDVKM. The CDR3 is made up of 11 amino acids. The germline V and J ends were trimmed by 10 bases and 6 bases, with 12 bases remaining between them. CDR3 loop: CATGRSDGYTF. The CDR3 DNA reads TGTGCCACAGGGAGATCGGATGGCTACACCTTC.

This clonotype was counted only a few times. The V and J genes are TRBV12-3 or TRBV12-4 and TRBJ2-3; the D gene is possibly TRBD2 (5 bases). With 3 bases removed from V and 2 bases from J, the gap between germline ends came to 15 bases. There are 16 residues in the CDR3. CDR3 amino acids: CASSFLPSSLTDTQYF. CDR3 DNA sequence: TGTGCCAGCAGTTTTTTGCCTAGCAGCCTCACAGATACGCAGTATTTT.

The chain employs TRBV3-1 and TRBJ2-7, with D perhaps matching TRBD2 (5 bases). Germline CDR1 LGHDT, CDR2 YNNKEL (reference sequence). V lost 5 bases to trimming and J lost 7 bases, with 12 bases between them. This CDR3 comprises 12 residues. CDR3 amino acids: CASSEGSWEQYF. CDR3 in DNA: TGTGCCAGCAGCGAAGGGAGTTGGGAGCAGTACTTC.

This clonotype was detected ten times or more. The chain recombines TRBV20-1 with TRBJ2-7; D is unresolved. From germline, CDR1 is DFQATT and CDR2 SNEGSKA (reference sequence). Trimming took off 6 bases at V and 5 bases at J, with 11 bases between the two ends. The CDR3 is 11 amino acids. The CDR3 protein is CSAINRHEQYF. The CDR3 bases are TGCAGTGCCATTAACCGCCACGAGCAGTACTTC.

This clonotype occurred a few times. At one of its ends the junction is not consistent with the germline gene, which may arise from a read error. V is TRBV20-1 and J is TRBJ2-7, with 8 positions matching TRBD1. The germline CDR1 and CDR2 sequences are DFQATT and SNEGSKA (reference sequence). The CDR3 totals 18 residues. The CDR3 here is CSARDRTGTRRHDNERYF. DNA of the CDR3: TGCAGTGCTAGAGACAGGACAGGGACCCGCCGCCATGATAACGAGCGGTACTTC.

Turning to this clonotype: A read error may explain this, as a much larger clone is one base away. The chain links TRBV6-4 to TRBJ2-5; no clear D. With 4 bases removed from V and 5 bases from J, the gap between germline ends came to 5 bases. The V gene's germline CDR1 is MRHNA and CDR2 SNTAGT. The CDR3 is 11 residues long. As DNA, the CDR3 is TGTGCCAGCAGTGTGTCGGAGACCCAGTACTTC. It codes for CASSVSETQYF.

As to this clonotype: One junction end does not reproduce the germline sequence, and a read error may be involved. The CDR3 sequence: CAGSLAQGINEQFF. As DNA, the CDR3 is TGTGCCGGCAGCTTAGCGCAGGGAATCAATGAGCAGTTCTTC. The chain has TRBV7-6 and TRBJ2-1; D possibly uses TRBD1 or TRBD2 (5 bases each). The CDR3 loop spans 14 amino acids. Germline CDR1 and CDR2: SGHVS and FNYEAQ.

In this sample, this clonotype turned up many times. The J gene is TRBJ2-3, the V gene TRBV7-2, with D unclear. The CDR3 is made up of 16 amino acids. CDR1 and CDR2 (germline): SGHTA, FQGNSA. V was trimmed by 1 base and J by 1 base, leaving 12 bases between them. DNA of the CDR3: TGTGCCAGCAGCTTAGAGGGCTTTGTGGGCACAGATACGCAGTATTTT. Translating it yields CASSLEGFVGTDTQYF. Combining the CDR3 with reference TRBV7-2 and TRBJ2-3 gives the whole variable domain GAGVSQSPSNKVTEKGKDVELRCDPISGHTALYWYRQSLGQGLEFLIYFQGNSAPDKSGLPSDRFSAERTGGSVSTLTIQRTQQEDSAVYLCASSLEGFVGTDTQYFGPGTRLTVL.

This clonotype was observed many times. The CDR3 DNA reads as TGTGCCAGCAGTGCACAAACAGGGGTTGAGACCCAGTACTTC. Translating gives CASSAQTGVETQYF. The chain combines TRBV6-1 with TRBJ2-5; TRBD1 agrees at 7 bases. Germline assignment: CDR1 MNHNS and CDR2 SASEGT. The CDR3 is 14 amino acids. Trimming at V came to 4 bases and at J to 5 bases, leaving 7 bases not matched to a gene.